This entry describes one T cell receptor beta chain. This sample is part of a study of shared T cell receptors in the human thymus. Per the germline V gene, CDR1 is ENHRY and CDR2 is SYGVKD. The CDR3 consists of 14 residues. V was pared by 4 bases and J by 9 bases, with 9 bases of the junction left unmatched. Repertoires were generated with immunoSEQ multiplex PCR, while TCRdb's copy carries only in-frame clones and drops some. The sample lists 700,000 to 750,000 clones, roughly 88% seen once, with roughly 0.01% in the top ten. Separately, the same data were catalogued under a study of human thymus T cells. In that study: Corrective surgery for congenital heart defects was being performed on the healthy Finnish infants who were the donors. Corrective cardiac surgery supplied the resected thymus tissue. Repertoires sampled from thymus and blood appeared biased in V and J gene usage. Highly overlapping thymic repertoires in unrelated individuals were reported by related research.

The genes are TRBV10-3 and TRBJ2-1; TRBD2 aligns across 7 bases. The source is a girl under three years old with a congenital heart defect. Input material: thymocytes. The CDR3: CAISGGLFYGEQFF. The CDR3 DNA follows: TGTGCCATCAGTGGGGGACTATTCTACGGTGAGCAGTTCTTC.